The 3 T cell receptor beta chains presented below share a single source sample, sequenced in a study of T cell clonotyping in hematopoietic cell transplantation. The data were produced by immunoSEQ multiplex PCR, yet TCRdb's version contains in-frame clones alone and is incomplete. Of roughly 45,000 clones in the sample, 80% to 90% were seen once. Stated time point: recipient sample about 28 days before transplant, after cytoreduction. Source: peripheral blood mononuclear cells, taken before stem cell transplant. All receptors come from a man between 60 and 75 years old with biphenotypic leukemia. Some clones in this sample may be carry-over from other donors' samples.

The rearrangement joins TRBV19 to TRBJ2-3, with 8 bases fitting TRBD1. The junction had 14 bases not matched to a gene; V was cut back by 5 bases and J by 4 bases. Looked up from germline, CDR1 is LNHDA and CDR2 is SQIVND (reference sequence). The CDR3 totals 17 residues. The CDR3, as DNA: TGTGCCAGTAGTTCAACTGGCGGGGACAGGCACGCAGATACGCAGTATTTT. It codes for CASSSTGGDRHADTQYF.

The chain carries TRBV2 and TRBJ2-3, with TRBD2 matching 7 bases. CDR1 and CDR2 (germline): SNHLY, FYNNEI. J gave up 5 bases and V 8 bases, and 7 bases lay outside the gene matches. This CDR3 contains 13 residues. CDR3 in DNA: TGTGCCAGCTCGCGGGAGTCAGGAGATACGCAGTATTTT. Protein product: CASSRESGDTQYF. Full variable domain (missing parts from reference TRBV2 and TRBJ2-3): EPEVTQTPSHQVTQMGQEVILRCVPISNHLYFYWYRQILGQKVEFLVSFYNNEISEKSEIFDDQFSVERPDGSNFTLKIRSTKLEDSAMYFCASSRESGDTQYFGPGTRLTVL.

The chain uses TRBV30 and TRBJ2-1; D is undetermined. This CDR3 spans 11 amino acids. Deletions cut 2 bases from V and 8 bases from J, with 7 bases between. CDR1 GTSNPN and CDR2 SVGIG come from the germline V gene (reference sequence). CDR3 sequence (DNA): TGTGCCTGGAGTAGAAGGCATGAGCAGTTCTTC. Translating it yields CAWSRRHEQFF.